The rows below give T cell receptor beta chains drawn from one sample of a study of CD8+ T cells in alopecia areata. Assay: immunoSEQ multiplex PCR; the TCRdb copy retains only in-frame clones and omits some. The sample contains around 250,000 clones, about 68% of which appear only once. Sequencing was performed on CD4+ T cells sorted from blood, taken at week 0. Receptors were obtained from a human donor with alopecia areata. Both conserved end residues are part of each CDR3.

len: 15; j_gene: TRBJ2-5; v_gene: TRBV30; CDR3aa: CAWSVGLTSPETQYF
len: 15; j_gene: TRBJ1-6; v_gene: TRBV27; CDR3aa: CASAPPDLWGSPLHF
len: 13; j_gene: TRBJ1-5; v_gene: TRBV29-1; CDR3aa: CSVSGGWDQPQHF
len: 13; j_gene: TRBJ2-7; v_gene: TRBV5-1; CDR3aa: CASSLAGTYEQYF
len: 15; j_gene: TRBJ1-2; v_gene: TRBV30; CDR3aa: CAWSVRIGGNYGYTF
len: 13; j_gene: TRBJ2-7; v_gene: TRBV9; CDR3aa: CASSVAPTYEQYF
len: 14; j_gene: TRBJ1-2; v_gene: TRBV9; CDR3aa: CASSGWGGNYGYTF
len: 14; j_gene: TRBJ2-5; v_gene: TRBV9; CDR3aa: CASSPRGGQETQYF
len: 14; j_gene: TRBJ2-5; v_gene: TRBV29-1; CDR3aa: CSVYTGAAGETQYF
len: 13; j_gene: TRBJ2-3; v_gene: TRBV9; CDR3aa: CASSVGGADTQYF
len: 15; j_gene: TRBJ2-3; v_gene: TRBV6-1; CDR3aa: CASSGLAGGPDTQYF
len: 12; j_gene: TRBJ2-3; v_gene: TRBV5-6; CDR3aa: CASSFSTDTQYF
len: 13; j_gene: TRBJ2-7; v_gene: TRBV7-3; CDR3aa: CASSLMQGYEQYF
len: 11; j_gene: TRBJ2-1; v_gene: TRBV20-1; CDR3aa: CSASYYNEQFF
len: 15; j_gene: TRBJ2-2; v_gene: TRBV7-3; CDR3aa: CASSLATTGTGELFF
len: 15; j_gene: TRBJ2-2; v_gene: TRBV7-2; CDR3aa: CASSPQSSNTGELFF
len: 13; j_gene: TRBJ2-1; v_gene: TRBV14; CDR3aa: CASSHRVLNEQFF
len: 11; j_gene: TRBJ2-5; v_gene: TRBV2; CDR3aa: CASSDARAQYF
len: 11; j_gene: TRBJ2-7; v_gene: TRBV20-1; CDR3aa: CSASAVGEQYF
len: 15; j_gene: TRBJ2-4; v_gene: TRBV29-1; CDR3aa: CSVEDPVSQSNIQYF
len: 18; j_gene: TRBJ1-6; v_gene: TRBV5-1; CDR3aa: CASSTGHLGSSYNSPLHF
len: 19; j_gene: TRBJ2-5; v_gene: TRBV5-1; CDR3aa: CASSPKASGGDWGQETQYF
len: 16; j_gene: TRBJ1-1; v_gene: TRBV7-9; CDR3aa: CASSLVHKSSGFEAFF
len: 14; j_gene: TRBJ1-1; v_gene: TRBV4-2; CDR3aa: CASSQVVVNTEAFF
len: 12; j_gene: TRBJ1-2; v_gene: TRBV6-5; CDR3aa: CASSYSGDGYTF
len: 15; j_gene: TRBJ1-3; v_gene: TRBV5-6; CDR3aa: CASSHGRPGGNTIYF
len: 11; j_gene: TRBJ2-7; v_gene: TRBV6-5; CDR3aa: CASSQTNEQYF
len: 11; j_gene: TRBJ2-5; v_gene: TRBV20-1; CDR3aa: CSARAGETQYF
len: 10; j_gene: TRBJ2-5; v_gene: TRBV20-1; CDR3aa: CSATAGTQYF
len: 14; j_gene: TRBJ2-3; v_gene: TRBV7-9; CDR3aa: CASSLAGEWDTQYF
len: 11; j_gene: TRBJ1-1; v_gene: TRBV2; CDR3aa: CASSTGVEAFF
len: 16; j_gene: TRBJ2-3; v_gene: TRBV10-3; CDR3aa: CAISESAGGWTDTQYF
len: 14; j_gene: TRBJ2-1; v_gene: TRBV30; CDR3aa: CAVPGRGRYNEQFF
len: 15; j_gene: TRBJ2-3; v_gene: TRBV7-3; CDR3aa: CASSSQLSSTDTQYF
len: 12; j_gene: TRBJ1-2; v_gene: TRBV7-9; CDR3aa: CASSYSSGGYTF
len: 13; j_gene: TRBJ1-2; v_gene: TRBV6-1; CDR3aa: CASREWGDYGYTF
len: 15; j_gene: TRBJ2-4; v_gene: TRBV13; CDR3aa: CASSLAGVAKNIQYF
len: 15; j_gene: TRBJ1-5; v_gene: TRBV30; CDR3aa: CAWSLGIPFNQPQHF
len: 15; j_gene: TRBJ2-2; v_gene: TRBV10-2; CDR3aa: CASAGGTGNTGELFF
len: 14; j_gene: TRBJ2-7; v_gene: TRBV19; CDR3aa: CASSIQLISYEQYF
len: 13; j_gene: TRBJ1-5; v_gene: TRBV18; CDR3aa: CASSTGGNQPQHF